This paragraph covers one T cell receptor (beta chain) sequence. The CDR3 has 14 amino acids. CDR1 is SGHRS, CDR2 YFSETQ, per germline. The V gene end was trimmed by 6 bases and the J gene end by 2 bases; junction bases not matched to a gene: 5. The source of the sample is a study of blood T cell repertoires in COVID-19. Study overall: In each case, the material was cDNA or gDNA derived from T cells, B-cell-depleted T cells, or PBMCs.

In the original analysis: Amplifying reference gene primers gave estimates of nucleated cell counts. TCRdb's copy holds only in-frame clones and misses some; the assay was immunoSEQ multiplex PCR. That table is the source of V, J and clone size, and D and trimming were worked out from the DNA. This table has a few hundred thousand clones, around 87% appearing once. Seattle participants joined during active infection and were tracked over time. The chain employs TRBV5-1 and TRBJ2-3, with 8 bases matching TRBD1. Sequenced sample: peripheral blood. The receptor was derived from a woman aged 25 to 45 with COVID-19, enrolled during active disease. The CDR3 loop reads CASKRTGFTDTQYF. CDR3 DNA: TGCGCCAGCAAACGGACAGGGTTCACAGATACGCAGTATTTT.